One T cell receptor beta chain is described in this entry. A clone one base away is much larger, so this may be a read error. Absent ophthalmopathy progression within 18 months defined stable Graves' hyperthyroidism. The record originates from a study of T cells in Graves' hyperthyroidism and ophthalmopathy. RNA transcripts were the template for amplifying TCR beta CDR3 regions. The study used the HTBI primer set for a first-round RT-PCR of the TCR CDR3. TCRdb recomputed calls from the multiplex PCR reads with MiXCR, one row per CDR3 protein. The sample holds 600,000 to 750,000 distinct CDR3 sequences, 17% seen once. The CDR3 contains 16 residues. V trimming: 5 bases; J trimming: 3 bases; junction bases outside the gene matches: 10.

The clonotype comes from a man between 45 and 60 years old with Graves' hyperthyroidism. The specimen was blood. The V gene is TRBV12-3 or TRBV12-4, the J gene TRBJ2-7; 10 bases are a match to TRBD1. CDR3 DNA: TGTGCCAGCAGTACATCCCGGGGACAGGGGTTCTACGAGCAGTACTTC. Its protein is CASSTSRGQGFYEQYF.